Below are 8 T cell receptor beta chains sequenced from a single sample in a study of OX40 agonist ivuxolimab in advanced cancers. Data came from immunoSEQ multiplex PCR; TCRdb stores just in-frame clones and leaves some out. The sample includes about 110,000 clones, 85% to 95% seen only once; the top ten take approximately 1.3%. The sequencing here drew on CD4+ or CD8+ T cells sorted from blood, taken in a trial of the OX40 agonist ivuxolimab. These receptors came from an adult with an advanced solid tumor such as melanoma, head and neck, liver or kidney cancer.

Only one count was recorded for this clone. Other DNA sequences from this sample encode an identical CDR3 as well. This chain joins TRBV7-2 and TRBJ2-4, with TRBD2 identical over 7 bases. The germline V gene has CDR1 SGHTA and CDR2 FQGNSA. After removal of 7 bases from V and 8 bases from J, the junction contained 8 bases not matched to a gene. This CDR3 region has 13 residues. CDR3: CASTSGGGDIQYF. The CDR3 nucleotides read TGTGCCAGCACCTCGGGAGGCGGGGACATTCAGTACTTC. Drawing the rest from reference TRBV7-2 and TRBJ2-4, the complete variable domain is GAGVSQSPSNKVTEKGKDVELRCDPISGHTALYWYRQSLGQGLEFLIYFQGNSAPDKSGLPSDRFSAERTGGSVSTLTIQRTQQEDSAVYLCASTSGGGDIQYFGAGTRLSVL.

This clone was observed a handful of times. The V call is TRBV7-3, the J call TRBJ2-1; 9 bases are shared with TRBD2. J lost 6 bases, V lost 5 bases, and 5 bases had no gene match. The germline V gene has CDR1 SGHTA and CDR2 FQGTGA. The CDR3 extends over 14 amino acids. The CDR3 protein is CASSPSGRLNEQFF. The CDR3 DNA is TGTGCCAGCAGCCCAAGCGGGAGGCTCAATGAGCAGTTCTTC.

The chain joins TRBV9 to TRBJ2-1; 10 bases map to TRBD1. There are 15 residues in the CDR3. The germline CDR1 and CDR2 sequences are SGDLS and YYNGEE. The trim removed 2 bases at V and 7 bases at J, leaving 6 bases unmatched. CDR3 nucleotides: TGTGCCAGCAGCGTCCGGGACAGGGGTGTAAATGAGCAGTTCTTC. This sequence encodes CASSVRDRGVNEQFF.

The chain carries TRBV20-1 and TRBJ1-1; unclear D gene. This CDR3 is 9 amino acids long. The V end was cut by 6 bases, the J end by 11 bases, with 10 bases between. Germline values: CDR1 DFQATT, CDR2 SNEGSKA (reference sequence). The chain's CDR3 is CSARRAAFF. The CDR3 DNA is TGCAGTGCCCGCCGCGCTGCTTTCTTT.

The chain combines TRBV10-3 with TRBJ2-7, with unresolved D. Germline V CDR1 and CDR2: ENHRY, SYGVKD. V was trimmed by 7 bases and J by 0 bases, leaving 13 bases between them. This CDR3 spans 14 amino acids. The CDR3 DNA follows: TGTGCCATCAACGAAGGCTTGTTCTCCTACGAGCAGTACTTC. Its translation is CAINEGLFSYEQYF.

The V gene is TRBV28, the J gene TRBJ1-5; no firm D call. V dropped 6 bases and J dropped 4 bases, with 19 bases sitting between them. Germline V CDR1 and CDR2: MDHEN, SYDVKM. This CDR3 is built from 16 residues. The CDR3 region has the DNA TGTGCCAGCAGCTTTTATGGAGGAGGCGGGAATCAGCCCCAGCATTTT. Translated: CASSFYGGGGNQPQHF.

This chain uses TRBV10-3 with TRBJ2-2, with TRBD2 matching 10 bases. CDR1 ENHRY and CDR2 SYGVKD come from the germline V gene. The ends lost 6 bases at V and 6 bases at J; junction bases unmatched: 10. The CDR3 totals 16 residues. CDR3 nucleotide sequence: TGTGCCATCAGGACGACGGCCCTAGCGGGAGCCGGGGAGCTGTTTTTT. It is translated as CAIRTTALAGAGELFF.

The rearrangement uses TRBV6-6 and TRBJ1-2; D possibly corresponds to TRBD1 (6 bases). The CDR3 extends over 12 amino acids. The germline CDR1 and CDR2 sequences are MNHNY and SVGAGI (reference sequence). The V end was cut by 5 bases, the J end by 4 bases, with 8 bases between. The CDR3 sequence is CASSIGGYGYTF. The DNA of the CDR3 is TGTGCCAGCAGTATAGGGGGCTATGGCTACACCTTC.